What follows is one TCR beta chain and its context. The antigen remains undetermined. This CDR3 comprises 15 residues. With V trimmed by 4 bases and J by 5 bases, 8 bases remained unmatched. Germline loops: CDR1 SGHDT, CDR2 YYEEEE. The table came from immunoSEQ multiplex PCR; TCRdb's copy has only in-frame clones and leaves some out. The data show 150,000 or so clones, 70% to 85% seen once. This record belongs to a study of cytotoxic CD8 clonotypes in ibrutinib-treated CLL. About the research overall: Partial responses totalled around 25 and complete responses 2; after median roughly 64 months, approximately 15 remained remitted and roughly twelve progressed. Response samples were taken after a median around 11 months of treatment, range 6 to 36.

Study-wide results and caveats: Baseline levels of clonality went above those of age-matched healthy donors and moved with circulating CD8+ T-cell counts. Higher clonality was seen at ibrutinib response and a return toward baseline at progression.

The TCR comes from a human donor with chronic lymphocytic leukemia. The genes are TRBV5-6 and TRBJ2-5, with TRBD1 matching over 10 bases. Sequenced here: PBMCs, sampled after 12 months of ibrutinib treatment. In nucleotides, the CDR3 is TGTGCCAGCAGCCTGACAGGGGGCGCAGACGAGACCCAGTACTTC. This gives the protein CASSLTGGADETQYF.